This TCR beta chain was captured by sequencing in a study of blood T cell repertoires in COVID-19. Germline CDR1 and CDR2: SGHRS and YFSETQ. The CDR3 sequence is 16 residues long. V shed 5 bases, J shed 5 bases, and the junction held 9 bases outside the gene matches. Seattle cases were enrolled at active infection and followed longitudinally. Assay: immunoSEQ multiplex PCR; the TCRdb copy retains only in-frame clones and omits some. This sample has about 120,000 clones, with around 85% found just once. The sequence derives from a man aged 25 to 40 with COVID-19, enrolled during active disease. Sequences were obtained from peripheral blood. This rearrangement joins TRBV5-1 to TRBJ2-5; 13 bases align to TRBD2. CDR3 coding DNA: TGCGCCAGCAGTGGCGGGACTAGCGGGATGGGGGAGACCCAGTACTTC. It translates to CASSGGTSGMGETQYF.